What follows are 19 T cell receptor beta chains derived from one specimen sequenced in a study of cytomegalovirus exposure and HLA in healthy donors. In the PCR, 60 Vbeta and 13 Jbeta primers were used. The data were produced by immunoSEQ multiplex PCR, yet TCRdb's version contains in-frame clones alone and is incomplete. The profile covers about 160,000 clones, with about 80% appearing a single time and around 1.3% taken by the ten largest. Sequencing was done on a sample of PBMCs. These receptors originate from a woman aged 50 to 65 in good health and CMV-seronegative.

The chain combines TRBV11-3 with TRBJ2-6, with D hard to call. The CDR3 loop spans 15 amino acids. In germline, CDR1 is SGHNT, CDR2 YENEEA. Trimming removed 3 bases at V and 4 bases at J, with 10 bases between. In DNA, the CDR3 is TGTGCCAGCAGCTTCAGTGCCCGAGGGGCCAACGTCCTGACTTTC. Translated: CASSFSARGANVLTF. The full variable domain, in which reference TRBV11-3 and TRBJ2-6 provide the parts outside the CDR3, is EAGVVQSPRYKIIEKKQPVAFWCNPISGHNTLYWYLQNLGQGPELLIRYENEEAVDDSQLPKDRFSAERLKGVDSTLKIQPAELGDSAVYLCASSFSARGANVLTFGAGSRLTVL.

The chain has TRBV5-8 and TRBJ1-5, with D possibly TRBD1 on 6 matching bases. Trimming left V 1 base short and J 4 bases short, with 24 bases between. This CDR3 spans 19 amino acids. From germline, CDR1 is SGHTS and CDR2 YDEGEE. The CDR3 coding sequence is TGTGCCAGCAGCTTGTTATTCGGGACCCGGACAGCCCTAAATCAGCCCCAGCATTTT. Encoded protein: CASSLLFGTRTALNQPQHF.

The V call is TRBV6-5, the J call TRBJ2-1; TRBD2 is a possible D gene (6 bases). Germline CDR1 MNHEY, CDR2 SVGAGI. V lost 2 bases and J lost 11, with 16 bases in between. The CDR3 totals 14 residues. CDR3 protein: CASSYVFREPQQFF. CDR3 nucleotides: TGTGCCAGCAGTTACGTGTTCCGGGAGCCTCAGCAGTTCTTC.

The rearrangement links TRBV5-4 to TRBJ1-2, with TRBD1 as a possible D gene (5 bases). V was trimmed by 1 base and J by 4 bases, leaving 8 bases between them. The CDR3 is 13 amino acids. Germline CDR1 is SGHNT and CDR2 is YYREEE (reference sequence). CDR3 sequence reads: CASSLQGTYGYTF. The CDR3 DNA is TGTGCCAGCAGCTTGCAGGGCACCTATGGCTACACCTTC.

V is TRBV28 and J is TRBJ1-4; 8 bases fit TRBD1. CDR1 is MDHEN and CDR2 is SYDVKM in the germline V gene. The CDR3 has 14 amino acids. The V segment lost 11 bases and the J segment 6 bases; nucleotides outside the gene matches: 11. The CDR3 here is CAGQPQGEDEKLFF. Here the CDR3 DNA reads TGTGCCGGACAACCACAGGGGGAAGATGAAAAACTGTTTTTT.

The chain joins TRBV4-3 to TRBJ1-6; D unclear. V lost 0 bases, J lost 10 bases, and 16 bases lay in between. Germline CDR1 and CDR2: LGHNA and YSLEER. This CDR3 is built from 16 residues. CDR3: CASSQEGPGLGSPLHF. CDR3 DNA: TGCGCCAGCAGCCAAGAGGGTCCGGGGTTAGGCTCACCCCTCCACTTT.

Regarding this clone: The sample carries other DNA sequences with the same CDR3. The V gene is TRBV28, the J gene TRBJ2-7, with D unresolved. This CDR3 contains 14 residues. Trimming took off 4 bases at V and 0 bases at J, with 10 bases between the two ends. From germline, CDR1 is MDHEN and CDR2 SYDVKM. The CDR3 DNA follows: TGTGCCAGCAGTTCCCCCGCAGTCTCCTACGAGCAGTACTTC. It yields the protein CASSSPAVSYEQYF. Combining the CDR3 with reference TRBV28 and TRBJ2-7 gives the whole variable domain DVKVTQSSRYLVKRTGEKVFLECVQDMDHENMFWYRQDPGLGLRLIYFSYDVKMKEKGDIPEGYSVSREKKERFSLILESASTNQTSMYLCASSSPAVSYEQYFGPGTRLTVT.

There are a few counts of this clone. The chain is built from TRBV4-3 and TRBJ2-1; a possible D gene is TRBD2 (5 bases). Germline V CDR1 and CDR2: LGHNA, YSLEER. The CDR3 has 17 residues. Trimming pared 2 bases from V and 4 bases from J, leaving 18 bases between. In DNA form, the CDR3 reads TGCGCCAGCAGCCAATCCTGGGCAGTCCGGGGTTACAATGAGCAGTTCTTC. Translation gives CASSQSWAVRGYNEQFF.

The V gene is TRBV19, the J gene TRBJ2-7, with a weak D call TRBD1 (6 bases). The CDR3 is 13 amino acids. Germline V gene lookup returns CDR1 LNHDA and CDR2 SQIVND (reference sequence). V was shortened by 4 bases and J by 0 bases, with 7 bases between the two germline ends. CDR3 bases: TGTGCCAGTAGTAACAGGGACTCCTACGAGCAGTACTTC. As protein: CASSNRDSYEQYF.

The chain uses TRBV11-3 and TRBJ2-7, with D tentatively TRBD2 (6 bases). The CDR3 is 14 residues long. Between the trimmed V and J ends, which lost 1 base and 0 bases, there was a span of 7 bases. Germline CDR1 and CDR2: SGHNT and YENEEA. The CDR3 region is CASSLGRDSYEQYF. Written as DNA, the CDR3 is TGTGCCAGCAGCTTAGGGCGGGACTCCTACGAGCAGTACTTC.

V gene TRBV7-9 combines with J gene TRBJ1-2, with D unclear. Between the trimmed V and J ends, which lost 5 bases and 10 bases, there was a span of 14 bases. CDR3 length: 12 amino acids. Germline CDR1 SEHNR, CDR2 FQNEAQ (reference sequence). The DNA for the CDR3 is TGTGCCAGCAGCCAAGAGGTTCTTGACTACACCTTC. It is translated as CASSQEVLDYTF.

This clone has more than one count but fewer than ten. This chain uses TRBV28 with TRBJ2-7; the D gene is possibly TRBD2 (6 bases). Germline CDR1 and CDR2: MDHEN and SYDVKM. This CDR3 contains 15 residues. V was shortened by 4 bases and J by 2 bases, with 15 bases between the two germline ends. The CDR3 DNA is TGTGCCAGCAGTTCCCGTGGAGGGTCTGCCTACGAGCAGTACTTC. Translating it yields CASSSRGGSAYEQYF.

The V call is TRBV28, the J call TRBJ1-1; D is uncertain. Germline lookup yields CDR1 MDHEN and CDR2 SYDVKM. Between the trimmed V and J ends, which lost 3 bases and 1 base, there was a span of 9 bases. CDR3 length equals 14 residues. CDR3 residues: CASSFLGANTEAFF. The CDR3 DNA sequence: TGTGCCAGCAGTTTTCTAGGCGCGAACACTGAAGCTTTCTTT.

Comment on this clone: Other DNA sequences of this sample code for an identical CDR3. The chain recombines TRBV7-6 with TRBJ2-7, with 8 bases fitting TRBD1. The CDR3 runs 13 residues. Per germline, CDR1 SGHVS and CDR2 FNYEAQ. Trimming took 4 bases from V and 5 from J; bases not matched to a gene: 4. This chain's CDR3 is CASSSDRGNEQYF. CDR3 in DNA: TGTGCCAGCAGCTCCGACAGGGGTAACGAGCAGTACTTC.

The chain couples TRBV28 to TRBJ2-1, with D uncertain. The V and J ends lost 5 bases and 9 bases respectively, with 14 bases between them. Germline V gives CDR1 MDHEN, CDR2 SYDVKM. The CDR3 spans 13 residues. CDR3 sequence: CASSLNLPGEQFF. CDR3 in DNA: TGTGCCAGCAGTCTCAACCTTCCGGGTGAGCAGTTCTTC.

The genes are TRBV30 and TRBJ1-1; D uncertain. Looked up from germline, CDR1 is GTSNPN and CDR2 is SVGIG (reference sequence). The CDR3 extends over 12 amino acids. The V and J ends lost 1 base and 1 base respectively, with 4 bases between them. The chain's CDR3 is CAWSAKNTEAFF. DNA for the CDR3: TGTGCCTGGAGTGCTAAGAACACTGAAGCTTTCTTT.

The chain carries TRBV5-4 and TRBJ2-7, with D tentatively TRBD1 (5 bases). The V and J ends lost 4 bases and 2 bases respectively, with 7 bases between them. This CDR3 spans 12 amino acids. CDR1 SGHNT and CDR2 YYREEE come from the germline V gene (reference sequence). CDR3 protein: CASSPGTYEQYF. The CDR3 nucleotides are TGTGCCAGCAGCCCAGGGACCTACGAGCAGTACTTC.

The CDR3 coding sequence is TGTGCCAGCACGATACAAAAGCGCAGCTCTGGGGCCAACGTCCTGACTTTC. It specifies CASTIQKRSSGANVLTF. V gene TRBV27 combines with J gene TRBJ2-6; D remains ambiguous. Germline CDR1 and CDR2: MNHEY and SMNVEV (reference sequence). With 7 bases removed from V and 0 bases from J, the gap between germline ends came to 16 bases. The CDR3 contains 17 residues.

The chain couples TRBV9 to TRBJ2-3; TRBD1 aligns across 7 bases. Germline values: CDR1 SGDLS, CDR2 YYNGEE. The CDR3 covers 15 residues. The junction had 16 bases not matched to a gene; V was cut back by 6 bases and J by 9 bases. Here the CDR3 reads CASIPEGAPKGTQYF. In nucleotides, the CDR3 is TGTGCCAGCATCCCCGAGGGGGCCCCGAAGGGCACGCAGTATTTT.